Each of the 12 T cell receptor beta chains below was sequenced from the same sample in a study of breast tumors, draining lymph nodes, adjacent tissues. Axillary draining lymph nodes of breast cancer patients supplied the node samples. MiXCR, applied by TCRdb to the multiplex PCR reads, yields one record per CDR3 protein. Of around 230,000 distinct CDR3 sequences in the sample, roughly 32% were seen once. The specimen was axillary lymph node tissue. Source of these receptors: a female donor with breast cancer. Some clones in this sample may be carry-over from other donors' samples.

The chain employs TRBV7-2 and TRBJ1-6, with D perhaps matching TRBD1 (6 bases). The length of the CDR3 is 16 residues. Germline assignment: CDR1 SGHTA and CDR2 FQGNSA. V shed 5 bases and J shed 5 bases, with 16 bases lying between them. CDR3 in DNA: TGTGCCAGCAGCCCACAAACGGGGGGCGATAATTCACCCCTCCACTTT. This codes for CASSPQTGGDNSPLHF.

This clonotype was recorded once. An end of the junction differs from the germline gene, which may be a read error. The rearrangement joins TRBV7-7 to TRBJ2-7, with TRBD2 matching 9 bases. The CDR3 spans 14 residues. CDR1 and CDR2 (germline): SSHAT, FNYEAQ (reference sequence). The CDR3 DNA sequence: TGTGCTAGCAGCCGGACTAGCGTAATCCACGAGCAGTACTTC. Translation: CASSRTSVIHEQYF.

The V gene is TRBV6-5, the J gene TRBJ2-1; weak D call: TRBD2 (6 bases). The CDR3 is made up of 13 amino acids. Germline V gene lookup returns CDR1 MNHEY and CDR2 SVGAGI. Trimming left V 5 bases short and J 13 bases short, with 18 bases between. Here the CDR3 DNA reads TGTGCCAGCAGTCTACCGGGTCTCGCGGGACAGTTCTTC. As protein: CASSLPGLAGQFF.

This clonotype appeared many times. This chain connects TRBV7-2 to TRBJ1-2, with 9 bases identical to TRBD1. Germline V lookup: CDR1 SGHTA, CDR2 FQGNSA. V was clipped by 2 bases and J by 8 bases; unmatched bases: 6. CDR3 length equals 14 residues. CDR3 protein: CASSLTGTGRGYTF. Written as DNA, the CDR3 is TGTGCCAGCAGCTTAACTGGGACAGGGCGAGGCTACACCTTC. The complete variable domain, with remaining parts taken from reference TRBV7-2 and TRBJ1-2, reads GAGVSQSPSNKVTEKGKDVELRCDPISGHTALYWYRQSLGQGLEFLIYFQGNSAPDKSGLPSDRFSAERTGGSVSTLTIQRTQQEDSAVYLCASSLTGTGRGYTFGSGTRLTVV.

This clonotype was seen at least ten times. The chain has TRBV5-1 and TRBJ1-6, with D unclear. Germline CDR1 reads SGHRS; CDR2 reads YFSETQ. Trimming cost V 1 base and J 0 bases, with 8 bases left between them. The CDR3 length is 16 residues. In DNA form, the CDR3 reads TGCGCCAGCAGCTTGAGTGGGCCCTCCTATAATTCACCCCTCCACTTT. Translation gives CASSLSGPSYNSPLHF. The whole variable domain, remainder taken from reference TRBV5-1 and TRBJ1-6, is KAGVTQTPRYLIKTRGQQVTLSCSPISGHRSVSWYQQTPGQGLQFLFEYFSETQRNKGNFPGRFSGRQFSNSRSEMNVSTLELGDSALYLCASSLSGPSYNSPLHFGNGTRLTVT.

The rearrangement links TRBV5-5 to TRBJ1-2; TRBD1 might be the D (5 bases). V was shortened by 1 base and J by 5 bases, with 15 bases between the two germline ends. The CDR3 covers 15 residues. CDR1 is SGHKS and CDR2 is YYEKEE in the germline V gene (reference sequence). The DNA for the CDR3 is TGTGCCAGCAGCTTGTTACAGGCGGCGCGTTATGGCTACACCTTC. Protein: CASSLLQAARYGYTF.

This clonotype was seen at least ten times. The V call is TRBV27, the J call TRBJ2-7; D might be TRBD2 (5 bases). Germline CDR1 MNHEY, CDR2 SMNVEV (reference sequence). Trimming removed 5 bases at V and 6 bases at J, with 20 bases between. This CDR3 is built from 15 residues. Here the CDR3 reads CASSTRTGEISEQYF. DNA for the CDR3: TGTGCCAGCAGTACTCGGACTGGTGAGATCTCCGAGCAGTACTTC.

The rearrangement links TRBV24-1 to TRBJ1-2; no reliable D call. The CDR3 runs to 13 residues. V lost 6 bases, J lost 8 bases, and 15 bases lay in between. Germline lookup yields CDR1 KGHDR and CDR2 SFDVKD. CDR3 sequence (DNA): TGTGCCACCAGTAGTAGGCCGTCCCGAGGCTACACCTTC. It translates to CATSSRPSRGYTF.

In its sample, this clonotype was seen many times. The chain has TRBV7-9 and TRBJ2-7, with 9 bases that match TRBD1. Germline CDR1 SEHNR, CDR2 FQNEAQ (reference sequence). CDR3 size: 15 residues. The trim removed 5 bases at V and 0 bases at J, leaving 5 bases unmatched. CDR3 amino acids: CASSLDRGFSYEQYF. The CDR3 region has the DNA TGTGCCAGCAGCCTCGACAGGGGGTTCTCCTACGAGCAGTACTTC. Using reference TRBV7-9 and TRBJ2-7 for the parts outside the CDR3, the full variable domain is DTGVSQNPRHKITKRGQNVTFRCDPISEHNRLYWYRQTLGQGPEFLTYFQNEAQLEKSRLLSDRFSAERPKGSFSTLEIQRTEQGDSAMYLCASSLDRGFSYEQYFGPGTRLTVT.

The CDR3 DNA reads TGCGCCAGCACCCGACTAGCCCGGGAGACCACAGATACGCAGTATTTT. Translating it yields CASTRLARETTDTQYF. The genes are TRBV10-1 and TRBJ2-3; 7 bases match TRBD2. Germline V gene lookup returns CDR1 WNHNN and CDR2 SYGVQD (reference sequence). Trimming removed 7 bases from V and 2 bases from J; junction bases left unmatched: 12. The CDR3 has 16 residues.

This clonotype was counted ten times or more. The junction and the germline gene differ at one end; a read error may be behind it. V and J are TRBV6-5 and TRBJ1-6; possible D gene TRBD1, 5 bases. Per germline, CDR1 MNHEY and CDR2 SVGAGI. The CDR3 extends over 16 amino acids. Here the CDR3 DNA reads TGTGCCAGCAGTCACTCGATTCGGGGGGGAAAGAATCCCCTCCACTTT. It codes for CASSHSIRGGKNPLHF.

This clonotype was counted only a few times. This chain links TRBV5-6 with TRBJ2-7; D might be TRBD2 (6 bases). From germline, CDR1 is SGHDT and CDR2 YYEEEE. The V and J ends lost 4 bases and 2 bases respectively, with 22 bases between them. The CDR3 sequence is 17 residues long. The CDR3, as DNA: TGTGCCAGCAGCAACGGATACTCGCGGGGAGGTACCTACGAGCAGTACTTC. As protein: CASSNGYSRGGTYEQYF.